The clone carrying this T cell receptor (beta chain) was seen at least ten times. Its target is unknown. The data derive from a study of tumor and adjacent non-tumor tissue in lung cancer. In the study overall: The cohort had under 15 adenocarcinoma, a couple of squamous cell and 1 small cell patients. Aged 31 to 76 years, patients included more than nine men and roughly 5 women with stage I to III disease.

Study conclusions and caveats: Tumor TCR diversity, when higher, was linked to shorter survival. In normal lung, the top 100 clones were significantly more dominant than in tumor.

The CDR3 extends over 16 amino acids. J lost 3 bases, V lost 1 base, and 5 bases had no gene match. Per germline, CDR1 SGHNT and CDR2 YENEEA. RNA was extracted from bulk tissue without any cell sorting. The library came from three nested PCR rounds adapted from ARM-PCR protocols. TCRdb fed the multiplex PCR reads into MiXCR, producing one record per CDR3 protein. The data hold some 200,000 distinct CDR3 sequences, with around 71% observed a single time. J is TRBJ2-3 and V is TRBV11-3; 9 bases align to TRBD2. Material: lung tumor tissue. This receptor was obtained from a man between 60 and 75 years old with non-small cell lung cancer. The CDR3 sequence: CASSLVGGGVTDTQYF. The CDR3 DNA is TGTGCCAGCAGCTTAGTTGGCGGGGGGGTGACAGATACGCAGTATTTT. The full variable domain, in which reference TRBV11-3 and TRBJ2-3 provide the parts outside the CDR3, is EAGVVQSPRYKIIEKKQPVAFWCNPISGHNTLYWYLQNLGQGPELLIRYENEEAVDDSQLPKDRFSAERLKGVDSTLKIQPAELGDSAVYLCASSLVGGGVTDTQYFGPGTRLTVL.